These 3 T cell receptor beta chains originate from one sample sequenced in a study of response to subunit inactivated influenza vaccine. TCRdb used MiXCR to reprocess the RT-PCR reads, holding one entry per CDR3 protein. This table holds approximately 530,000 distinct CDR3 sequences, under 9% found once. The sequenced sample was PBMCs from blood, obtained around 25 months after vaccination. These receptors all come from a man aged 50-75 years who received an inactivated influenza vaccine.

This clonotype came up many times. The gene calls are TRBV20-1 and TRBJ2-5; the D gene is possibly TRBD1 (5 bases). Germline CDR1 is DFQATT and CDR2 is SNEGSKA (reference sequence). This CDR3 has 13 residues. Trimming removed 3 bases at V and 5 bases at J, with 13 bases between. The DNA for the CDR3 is TGCAGTGCTAGGCCAACAGGATTGGAGACCCAGTACTTC. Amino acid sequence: CSARPTGLETQYF.

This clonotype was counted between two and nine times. CDR3 nucleotide sequence: TGTGCCAGCAGTAACAATTACCGGGACAGCATTAACAATGAGCAGTTCTTC. Translated: CASSNNYRDSINNEQFF. The rearrangement uses TRBV6-2 or TRBV6-3 and TRBJ2-1, with 7 bases lining up with TRBD1. With V trimmed by 5 bases and J by 5 bases, 15 bases remained unmatched. Per the germline V gene, CDR1 is MNHEY and CDR2 is SVGEGT. This CDR3 region has 17 residues.

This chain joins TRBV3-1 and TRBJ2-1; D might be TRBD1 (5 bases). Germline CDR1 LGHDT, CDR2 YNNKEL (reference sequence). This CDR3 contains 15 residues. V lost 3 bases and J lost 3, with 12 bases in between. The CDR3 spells CASSHSGPLYNEQFF. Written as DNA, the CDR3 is TGTGCCAGCAGCCACTCAGGGCCCCTCTACAATGAGCAGTTCTTC.